This T cell receptor beta chain was captured by sequencing in a study of blood T cell repertoires in COVID-19. Overall study context: Collection of acute and convalescent COVID-19 samples took place in the United States, Italy and Spain. T cells, B-cell-depleted T cells, or PBMCs provided the cDNA or gDNA that served as material.

Trimming stripped 4 bases from V and 1 base from J, with 17 bases between. Germline V gene lookup returns CDR1 GTSNPN and CDR2 SVGIG (reference sequence). The CDR3 is 15 amino acids. Under the authors' procedure: Amplification of reference gene primers provided the estimated nucleated cell counts. The protocol was immunoSEQ multiplex PCR, while the TCRdb copy is restricted to in-frame clones and leaves out a portion. That table is the source of V, J and clone size, and D and trimming were worked out from the DNA. The sample lists some 160,000 clones, about 77% occurring once. The source of this sequence is an elderly woman with acute or convalescent COVID-19. The rearrangement links TRBV30 to TRBJ2-7, with D maybe TRBD2 (7 bases). The sequenced sample consisted of peripheral blood. As DNA, the CDR3 is TGTGCCTGGACCGGGGGGCCCCCCCTGTCCTACGAGCAGTACTTC. Translated, it gives CAWTGGPPLSYEQYF.